Listed below are T cell receptor beta chains from one sample, sequenced in a study of T cell repertoires in cytomegalovirus infection. TCRdb re-called the reads through MiXCR, storing one row per CDR3 protein. The sample shows some 400,000 distinct CDR3 sequences, about a sixth of them seen only once. The material sequenced was PBMCs. These receptors were collected from a human donor in good health (CMV status not recorded). Some clones in this sample may be carry-over from other donors' samples. Both conserved end residues are part of each CDR3.

v_call	j_call	cdr3_length	cdr3_aa
TRBV7-8	TRBJ1-3	16	CASSLVNRGRGNTIYF
TRBV7-8	TRBJ2-5	16	CASSLDAGQGRETQYF
TRBV12-3/TRBV12-4	TRBJ1-5	15	CASSLAGQYNQPQHF
TRBV7-9	TRBJ1-2	16	CASSSGTAIPQYGYTF
TRBV7-2	TRBJ1-1	11	CASSLTGKAFF
TRBV5-1	TRBJ2-7	13	CASSPEGDYEQYF
TRBV7-9	TRBJ2-5	16	CASSPPTSGRGETQYF
TRBV27	TRBJ1-1	15	CASSPGFLMNTEAFF
TRBV6-6	TRBJ2-1	16	CASSYPGTSGTHEQFF
TRBV24-1	TRBJ2-1	16	CATSGPTSGSANEQFF
TRBV12-3/TRBV12-4	TRBJ1-2	13	CASRAGTDYGYTF
TRBV4-3	TRBJ2-5	16	CASSQVVRAPRETQYF
TRBV2	TRBJ2-7	12	CASTSAFYEQYF
TRBV7-6	TRBJ2-3	12	CASSRLKDTQYF
TRBV7-6	TRBJ2-2	18	CASSLHLGIKINTGELFF
TRBV7-2	TRBJ2-1	12	CASSSLRGLQFF
TRBV6-2/TRBV6-3	TRBJ2-5	14	CASGQTSIRETQYF
TRBV5-6	TRBJ2-2	15	CASSFFNRNTGELFF
TRBV14	TRBJ2-5	13	CASSQDYGETQYF
TRBV7-6	TRBJ1-4	12	CASSLEGSVLFF
TRBV7-2	TRBJ1-1	14	CASSFRGLGTEAFF
TRBV7-2	TRBJ2-1	20	CASSLRLGGGVKGVYNEQFF
TRBV3-1	TRBJ2-7	12	CASSGPGGEQYF
TRBV19	TRBJ2-7	15	CASSGTSGAFYEQYF
TRBV7-9	TRBJ2-5	14	CASNQGAAQETQYF
TRBV7-2	TRBJ1-2	12	CASSFDRVGCTF
TRBV4-1	TRBJ1-2	14	CASRQVGTNYGYTF
TRBV20-1	TRBJ2-7	15	CSARVGGTGDYEQYF
TRBV20-1	TRBJ2-5	13	CSAKSGSGETQYF
TRBV27	TRBJ2-7	14	CASSLWTSGRKKYF
TRBV20-1	TRBJ2-7	17	CSARDPSSGINPYEQYF
TRBV29-1	TRBJ1-6	14	CSVSGGDPNSPLHF
TRBV7-2	TRBJ2-1	14	CASSSQLPGAEQFF
TRBV7-3	TRBJ1-1	14	CASSLSHSNTEAFF
TRBV20-1	TRBJ2-7	14	CSARDQAGSYEQYF
TRBV2	TRBJ2-1	13	CANTGRGENEQFF
TRBV27	TRBJ2-7	16	CASSESKDGVPYEQYF
TRBV19	TRBJ1-3	15	CASSVPGTTGNTIYF
TRBV19	TRBJ1-5	13	CASSNRALEPQHF
TRBV7-2	TRBJ2-3	14	CASSFVPPGDTQYF
TRBV5-3	TRBJ1-2	14	CASSLASDGRGYTF
TRBV20-1	TRBJ1-2	13	CSATDRGYYGYTF
TRBV18	TRBJ2-1	16	CASTAYSGSGYNEQFF
TRBV7-2	TRBJ2-1	15	CASSSGLPSYNEQFF
TRBV5-4	TRBJ2-5	18	CASSRKRASGGAVETQYF
TRBV3-1	TRBJ2-7	16	CASSQDVAASSYEQYF
TRBV7-6	TRBJ1-1	14	CASSLIGTGPEAFF
TRBV3-1	TRBJ2-7	15	CASSPGASGDYEQYF
TRBV3-1	TRBJ1-6	17	CASSPEGASSYNSPLHF
TRBV4-2	TRBJ1-1	12	CASSQTGSEAFF
TRBV5-4	TRBJ2-1	16	CASSSASGSRYNEQFF
TRBV12-3/TRBV12-4	TRBJ2-2	12	CASRLYNGELFF
TRBV5-6	TRBJ2-1	12	CASSLQGILSFF
TRBV28	TRBJ2-2	15	CASSGAALNTGELFF
TRBV18	TRBJ1-3	15	CASSPGPSSGNTIYF
TRBV7-2	TRBJ2-7	14	CASSLQRSSYEQYF
TRBV9	TRBJ1-2	13	CASSALVPHGYTF